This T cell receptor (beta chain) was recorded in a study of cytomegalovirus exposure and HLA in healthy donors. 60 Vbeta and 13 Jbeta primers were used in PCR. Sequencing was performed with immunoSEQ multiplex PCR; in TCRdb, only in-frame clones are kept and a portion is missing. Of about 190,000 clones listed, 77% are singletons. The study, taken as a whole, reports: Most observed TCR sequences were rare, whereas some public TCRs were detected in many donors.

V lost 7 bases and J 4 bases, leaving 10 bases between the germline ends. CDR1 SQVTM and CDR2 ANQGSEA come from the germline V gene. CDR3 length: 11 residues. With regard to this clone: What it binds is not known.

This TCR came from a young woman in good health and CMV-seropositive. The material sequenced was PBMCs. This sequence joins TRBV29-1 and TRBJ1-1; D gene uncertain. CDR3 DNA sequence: TGCAGCGACGGGAGGGCCACTGAAGCTTTCTTT. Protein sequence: CSDGRATEAFF. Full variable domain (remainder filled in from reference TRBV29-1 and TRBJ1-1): SAVISQKPSRDICQRGTSLTIQCQVDSQVTMMFWYRQQPGQSLTLIATANQGSEATYESGFVIDKFPISRPNLTFSTLTVSNMSPEDSSIYLCSDGRATEAFFGQGTRLTVV.